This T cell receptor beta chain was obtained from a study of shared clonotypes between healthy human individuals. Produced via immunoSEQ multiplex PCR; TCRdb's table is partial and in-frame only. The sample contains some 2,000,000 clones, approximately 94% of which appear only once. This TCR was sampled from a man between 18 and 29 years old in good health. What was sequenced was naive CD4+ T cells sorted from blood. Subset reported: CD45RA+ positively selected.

The DNA for the CDR3 is TGCAGTGCTAGACCTGATTACGAGCAGTACTTC. Its protein is CSARPDYEQYF. The rearrangement uses TRBV20-1 and TRBJ2-7, with unresolved D. CDR3 length equals 11 residues. CDR1 is DFQATT, CDR2 SNEGSKA, per germline (reference sequence). V was clipped by 2 bases and J by 4 bases, with 6 bases between them.